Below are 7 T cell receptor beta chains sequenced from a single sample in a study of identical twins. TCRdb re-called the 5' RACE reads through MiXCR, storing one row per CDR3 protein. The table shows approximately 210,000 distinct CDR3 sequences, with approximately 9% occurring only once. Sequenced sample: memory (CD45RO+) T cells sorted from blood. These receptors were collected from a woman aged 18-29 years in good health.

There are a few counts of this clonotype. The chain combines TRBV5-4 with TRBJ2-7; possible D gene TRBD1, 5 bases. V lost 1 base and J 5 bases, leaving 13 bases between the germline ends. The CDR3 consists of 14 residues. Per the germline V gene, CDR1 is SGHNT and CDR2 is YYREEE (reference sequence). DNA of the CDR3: TGTGCCAGCAGCTTGTGGCAGGGTGCCAACGAGCAGTACTTC. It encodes CASSLWQGANEQYF.

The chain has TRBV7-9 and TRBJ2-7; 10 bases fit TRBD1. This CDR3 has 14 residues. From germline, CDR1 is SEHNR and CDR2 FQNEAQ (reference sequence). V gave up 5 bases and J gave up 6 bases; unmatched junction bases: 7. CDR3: CASSGQGEAGEQYF. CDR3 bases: TGTGCCAGCAGCGGACAGGGGGAGGCGGGCGAGCAGTACTTC. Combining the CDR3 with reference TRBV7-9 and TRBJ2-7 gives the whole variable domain DTGVSQNPRHKITKRGQNVTFRCDPISEHNRLYWYRQTLGQGPEFLTYFQNEAQLEKSRLLSDRFSAERPKGSFSTLEIQRTEQGDSAMYLCASSGQGEAGEQYFGPGTRLTVT.

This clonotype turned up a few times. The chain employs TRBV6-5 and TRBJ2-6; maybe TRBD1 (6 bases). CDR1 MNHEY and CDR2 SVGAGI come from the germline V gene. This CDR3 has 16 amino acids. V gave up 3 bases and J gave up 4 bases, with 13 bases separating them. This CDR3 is CASSYSGVRGANVLTF. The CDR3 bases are TGTGCCAGCAGTTATTCAGGGGTCAGAGGGGCCAACGTCCTGACTTTC.

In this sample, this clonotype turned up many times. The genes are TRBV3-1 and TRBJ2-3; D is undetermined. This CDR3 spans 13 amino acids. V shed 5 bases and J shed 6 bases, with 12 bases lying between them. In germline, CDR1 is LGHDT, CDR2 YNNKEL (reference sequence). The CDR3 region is CASSFRWADTQYF. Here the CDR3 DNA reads TGTGCCAGCAGCTTTAGGTGGGCGGATACGCAGTATTTT.

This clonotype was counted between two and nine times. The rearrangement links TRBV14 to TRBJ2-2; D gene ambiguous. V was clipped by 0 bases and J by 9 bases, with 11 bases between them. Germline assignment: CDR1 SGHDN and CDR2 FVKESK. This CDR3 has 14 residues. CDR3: CASSQDPGTRELFF. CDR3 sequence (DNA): TGTGCCAGCAGCCAAGATCCTGGTACCCGGGAGCTGTTTTTT.

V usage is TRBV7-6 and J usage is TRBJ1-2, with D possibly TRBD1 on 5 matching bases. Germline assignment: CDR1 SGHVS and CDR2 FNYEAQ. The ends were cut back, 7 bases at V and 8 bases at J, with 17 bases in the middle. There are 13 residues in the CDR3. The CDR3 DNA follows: TGTGCCAGCACGTCAGGGAGGCTTCAAGGCTACACCTTC. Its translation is CASTSGRLQGYTF.

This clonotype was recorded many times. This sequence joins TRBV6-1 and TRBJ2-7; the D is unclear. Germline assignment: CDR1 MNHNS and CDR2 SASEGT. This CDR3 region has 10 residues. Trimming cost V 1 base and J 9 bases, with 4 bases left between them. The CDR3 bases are TGTGCCAGCAGTGAAGTTTTGCAGTACTTC. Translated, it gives CASSEVLQYF.